The next 26 T cell receptor beta chains were all read from a single sample in a study of blood T cell repertoires in COVID-19. The table came from immunoSEQ multiplex PCR; TCRdb's copy has only in-frame clones and leaves some out. The sample lists under 70,000 clones; approximately 80% were seen once. Sequencing input: peripheral blood. The receptors were sampled from a man in his 60s with acute or convalescent COVID-19.

J is TRBJ2-7 and V is TRBV6-6; no definite D call. The CDR3 covers 16 residues. V was shortened by 2 bases and J by 3 bases, with 17 bases between the two germline ends. Looked up from germline, CDR1 is MNHNY and CDR2 is SVGAGI (reference sequence). The CDR3 is CASSYGPTIPNYEQYF. In DNA form, the CDR3 reads TGTGCCAGCAGTTACGGGCCGACAATACCAAACTACGAGCAGTACTTC.

On this clone: The same CDR3 arises from other DNA sequences in this sample as well. The chain carries TRBV12-3 or TRBV12-4 and TRBJ1-3; 8 positions agree with TRBD1. CDR3 length equals 13 residues. After removal of 5 bases from V and 4 bases from J, the junction contained 1 base not matched to a gene. CDR3 in amino acids: CASSGTGGNTIYF. DNA for the CDR3: TGTGCCAGCAGTGGGACAGGCGGAAACACCATATATTTT.

The V call is TRBV6-5, the J call TRBJ2-7; TRBD2 matches 13 bases. J was trimmed by 5 bases and V by 6 bases; bases with no gene match: 1. CDR3 size: 13 residues. Germline-derived CDR1 and CDR2 are MNHEY and SVGAGI. The CDR3 DNA reads as TGTGCCAGCAGAGGACTAGCGGGAGACGAGCAGTACTTC. Protein: CASRGLAGDEQYF.

The chain uses TRBV5-6 and TRBJ1-2, with D tentatively TRBD1 (6 bases). V was clipped by 0 bases and J by 6 bases, with 9 bases between them. This CDR3 is 13 amino acids long. From germline, CDR1 is SGHDT and CDR2 YYEEEE. The CDR3 protein is CASSLDRVNGYTF. The CDR3 DNA follows: TGTGCCAGCAGCTTGGACAGGGTCAATGGCTACACCTTC.

The CDR3 sequence: CASSQYRDRAGLNGYTF. The CDR3 DNA sequence: TGTGCCAGCAGCCAATACCGGGACAGGGCGGGTTTGAATGGCTACACCTTC. The V call is TRBV3-1 (or the pseudogene TRBV3-2), the J call TRBJ1-2; 9 bases align to TRBD1. The CDR3 covers 17 residues. Trimming removed 2 bases from V and 6 bases from J; junction bases left unmatched: 13. The germline gives CDR1 LGHDT, CDR2 YNNKEL (reference sequence).

This clone was seen a few times. V and J are TRBV19 and TRBJ1-4, with D maybe TRBD1 (6 bases). Germline V gene sequence: CDR1 LNHDA, CDR2 SQIVND (reference sequence). The V end lost 4 bases, the J end lost 8 bases, and 17 bases lay between the germline ends. The CDR3 contains 15 residues. DNA of the CDR3: TGTGCCAGTAGTAGTAACAGGGTAGAGAAGGAAAAACTGTTTTTT. Encoded protein: CASSSNRVEKEKLFF.

The chain uses TRBV7-9 and TRBJ2-7; possibly TRBD2 for D (6 bases). The V and J ends lost 1 base and 3 bases respectively, with 10 bases between them. Per germline, CDR1 SEHNR and CDR2 FQNEAQ (reference sequence). There are 14 residues in the CDR3. Written as DNA, the CDR3 is TGTGCCAGCAGCTTAGTGGGACTTGACTACGAGCAGTACTTC. Protein: CASSLVGLDYEQYF. Using reference TRBV7-9 and TRBJ2-7 for the parts outside the CDR3, the full variable domain is DTGVSQNPRHKITKRGQNVTFRCDPISEHNRLYWYRQTLGQGPEFLTYFQNEAQLEKSRLLSDRFSAERPKGSFSTLEIQRTEQGDSAMYLCASSLVGLDYEQYFGPGTRLTVT.

The rearrangement joins TRBV6-6 to TRBJ1-5; TRBD1 agrees at 7 bases. The V and J ends lost 0 bases and 3 bases, in that order; junction bases with no gene match: 2. This CDR3 has 15 residues. Germline-derived CDR1 and CDR2 are MNHNY and SVGAGI (reference sequence). This CDR3 reads CASSYSGQFNQPQHF. The CDR3 bases are TGTGCCAGCAGTTACTCGGGACAGTTCAATCAGCCCCAGCATTTT.

V gene TRBV29-1 combines with J gene TRBJ2-7; the D gene is possibly TRBD2 (5 bases). Trimming shortened V by 2 bases and J by 1 base, and 9 bases separated the two germline ends. The CDR3 sequence is 13 residues long. Germline V gene lookup returns CDR1 SQVTM and CDR2 ANQGSEA. CDR3 sequence (DNA): TGCAGCGTTGAACCCGGACTTTCCTACGAGCAGTACTTC. It specifies CSVEPGLSYEQYF.

This clone was detected only once. The CDR3: CASGRQRTGAGTEAFF. CDR3 nucleotides: TGTGCCAGTGGGCGACAGCGGACAGGGGCTGGCACTGAAGCTTTCTTT. This chain links TRBV19 with TRBJ1-1; TRBD1 aligns across 9 bases. The length of the CDR3 is 16 residues. Losses at the gene ends were 8 bases for V and 4 bases for J; bases not matched to a gene: 14. Per germline, CDR1 LNHDA and CDR2 SQIVND (reference sequence).

The V call is TRBV24-1, the J call TRBJ1-1, with 9 nucleotides matching TRBD1. The CDR3 loop spans 14 amino acids. The germline V gene has CDR1 KGHDR and CDR2 SFDVKD. Germline trimming cut 9 bases from V and 0 bases from J; bases unmatched to any gene: 4. In nucleotides, the CDR3 is TGTGCCACCGACGGGACAGGGTTGAACACTGAAGCTTTCTTT. Its translation is CATDGTGLNTEAFF.

The table lists this clone with a count of one. The genes are TRBV11-2 and TRBJ1-5; D uncertain. Germline-derived CDR1 and CDR2 are SGHAT and FQNNGV. The CDR3 totals 13 residues. Trimming shortened V by 2 bases and J by 6 bases, and 8 bases separated the two germline ends. CDR3 sequence (DNA): TGTGCCAGCAGCTTATTCTCCGGTCAGCCCCAGCATTTT. It specifies CASSLFSGQPQHF.

The chain recombines TRBV19 with TRBJ2-2; 12 bases agree with TRBD2. The germline gives CDR1 LNHDA, CDR2 SQIVND (reference sequence). V was pared by 2 bases and J by 3 bases, with 7 bases of the junction left unmatched. CDR3 length: 18 residues. Here the CDR3 reads CASSILAGGPSDTGELFF. The DNA of the CDR3 is TGTGCCAGTAGTATACTAGCGGGAGGGCCGAGCGACACCGGGGAGCTGTTTTTT.

This rearrangement joins TRBV3-1 (or the pseudogene TRBV3-2) to TRBJ2-7; 8 bases match TRBD1. With V trimmed by 0 bases and J by 2 bases, 9 bases remained unmatched. This CDR3 spans 17 amino acids. Germline CDR1 reads LGHDT; CDR2 reads YNNKEL (reference sequence). CDR3 nucleotides: TGTGCCAGCAGCCAAGATGCAGGACAGGGTACCCCCTACGAGCAGTACTTC. Translating it yields CASSQDAGQGTPYEQYF.

The chain couples TRBV7-3 to TRBJ2-1; 11 positions match TRBD2. Germline V gene lookup returns CDR1 SGHTA and CDR2 FQGTGA. Trimming took 4 bases from V and 7 from J; bases not matched to a gene: 9. This CDR3 spans 16 amino acids. The CDR3 is CASSSPGLAVGNEQFF. The CDR3 DNA follows: TGTGCCAGCAGCTCACCGGGACTAGCGGTAGGGAATGAGCAGTTCTTC. Based on the CDR3 plus reference TRBV7-3 and TRBJ2-1, the full variable domain is GAGVSQTPSNKVTEKGKYVELRCDPISGHTALYWYRQSLGQGPEFLIYFQGTGAADDSGLPNDRFFAVRPEGSVSTLKIQRTERGDSAVYLCASSSPGLAVGNEQFFGPGTRLTVL.

The chain combines TRBV6-5 with TRBJ1-1; 7 bases fit TRBD1. The CDR3 runs 11 residues. The trim removed 10 bases at V and 10 bases at J, leaving 9 bases unmatched. The germline gives CDR1 MNHEY, CDR2 SVGAGI. The CDR3 sequence is CATQGGGIAFF. The DNA for the CDR3 is TGTGCCACCCAAGGAGGGGGCATAGCTTTCTTT.

The chain carries TRBV19 and TRBJ2-1, with 7 bases fitting TRBD2. The CDR3 contains 15 residues. Trimming cost V 5 bases and J 2 bases; bases outside gene matches: 6. In germline, CDR1 is LNHDA, CDR2 SQIVND (reference sequence). The CDR3 here is CASSELALAYNEQFF. Written as DNA, the CDR3 is TGTGCCAGTAGTGAACTAGCGCTAGCCTACAATGAGCAGTTCTTC.

This clone was counted between two and nine times. This rearrangement joins TRBV5-5 to TRBJ2-7; D perhaps matches TRBD2 (6 bases). With 0 bases removed from V and 0 bases from J, the gap between germline ends came to 10 bases. Germline CDR1 reads SGHKS; CDR2 reads YYEKEE (reference sequence). The CDR3 loop spans 15 amino acids. DNA for the CDR3: TGTGCCAGCAGCTTGGATGGGGGGTACTCCTACGAGCAGTACTTC. It translates to CASSLDGGYSYEQYF. The full variable domain, rest sourced from reference TRBV5-5 and TRBJ2-7, is DAGVTQSPTHLIKTRGQQVTLRCSPISGHKSVSWYQQVLGQGPQFIFQYYEKEERGRGNFPDRFSARQFPNYSSELNVNALLLGDSALYLCASSLDGGYSYEQYFGPGTRLTVT.

This clone was recorded a few times. The V call is TRBV20-1, the J call TRBJ2-7; D is uncertain. The V and J ends lost 3 bases and 3 bases respectively, with 12 bases between them. The CDR3 sequence is 13 residues long. Germline CDR1 and CDR2: DFQATT and SNEGSKA (reference sequence). CDR3 loop: CSASQPGIYEQYF. In nucleotides, the CDR3 is TGCAGTGCTAGTCAGCCAGGAATCTACGAGCAGTACTTC.

The chain couples TRBV4-2 to TRBJ2-1, with 8 bases lining up with TRBD2. The V gene end was trimmed by 1 base and the J gene end by 4 bases; junction bases not matched to a gene: 6. The CDR3 is 16 amino acids. CDR1 and CDR2 from the germline V gene are LGHNA and YNFKEQ. CDR3 DNA sequence: TGTGCCAGCAGCCAAGCCAGCGGGAGCGTATACAATGAGCAGTTCTTC. This sequence encodes CASSQASGSVYNEQFF.

The chain is built from TRBV19 and TRBJ2-7; D may be TRBD2 (5 bases). Germline CDR1 is LNHDA and CDR2 is SQIVND (reference sequence). V lost 1 base and J 6 bases, leaving 7 bases between the germline ends. The CDR3 covers 12 residues. CDR3 coding DNA: TGTGCCAGTAGTATAGCCCGGGGCGAGCAGTACTTC. It yields the protein CASSIARGEQYF.

The sample holds one count of this clone. The chain employs TRBV6-5 and TRBJ1-1, with 8 bases that match TRBD1. In germline, CDR1 is MNHEY, CDR2 SVGAGI. V lost 2 bases to trimming and J lost 2 bases; unmatched junction nucleotides: 4. The CDR3 loop spans 15 amino acids. The CDR3 DNA is TGTGCCAGCAGTTACCAGGGACAGGCTAACACTGAAGCTTTCTTT. Its protein is CASSYQGQANTEAFF.

The V gene is TRBV5-1, the J gene TRBJ2-5, with 7 bases fitting TRBD1. The CDR3 has 14 residues. With 0 bases clipped from V and 5 bases from J, the junction kept 4 bases outside the gene matches. Germline V CDR1 and CDR2: SGHRS, YFSETQ. In nucleotides, the CDR3 is TGCGCCAGCAGCTTGGAAGGGGGCTGGGAGACCCAGTACTTC. Protein sequence: CASSLEGGWETQYF.

CDR3 in DNA: TGTGCCAGCTCACCAATAGCGGGTTGGAGTGGGGAGACCCAGTACTTC. Its translation: CASSPIAGWSGETQYF. The chain carries TRBV18 and TRBJ2-5; TRBD2 aligns across 7 bases. V was pared by 2 bases and J by 5 bases, with 11 bases of the junction left unmatched. Germline V gene data show CDR1 as KGHSH and CDR2 as LQKENI. CDR3 length: 16 amino acids.

The chain joins TRBV9 to TRBJ2-3, with D possibly being TRBD2 (5 bases). Germline CDR1 is SGDLS and CDR2 is YYNGEE. V was pared by 2 bases and J by 2 bases, with 12 bases between. The CDR3 has 15 amino acids. This CDR3 is CASSVVGEFTDTQYF. The CDR3, as DNA: TGTGCCAGCAGCGTCGTGGGAGAGTTCACAGATACGCAGTATTTT.

The V gene is TRBV5-1, the J gene TRBJ2-1; tentatively, D is TRBD1 (6 bases). V dropped 4 bases and J dropped 5 bases, with 22 bases sitting between them. This CDR3 has 17 residues. Germline V gene sequence: CDR1 SGHRS, CDR2 YFSETQ. CDR3 coding DNA: TGCGCCAGCAGCCCATCCCACAGGGAGTGGGACAACAATGAGCAGTTCTTC. Residues: CASSPSHREWDNNEQFF.